The TCR beta chain described here comes from a study of monozygotic twins with inflammatory bowel disease. One entry per CDR3 protein, without DNA, is what TCRdb gives after re-calling the 5' RACE reads. This sample's table has approximately 400,000 distinct CDR3 sequences. This CDR3 comprises 14 residues. The germline CDR1 and CDR2 sequences are MDHEN and SYDVKM. J is TRBJ1-6 and V is TRBV28; TCRdb proposes TRBD1, but this gene call is untestable without DNA. Sequencing was done on a sample of blood. This sequence originates from a human donor with ulcerative colitis or Crohn's disease, or a healthy co-twin of an affected twin (not recorded which). The CDR3 reads CASSRGQGTSPLHF.